Listed here are 15 T cell receptor beta chains from one sample, sequenced in a study of blood T cell repertoires in COVID-19. Only in-frame clones appear in the TCRdb table, and some are missing; sequencing was by immunoSEQ multiplex PCR. The data show 200,000 or so clones, with roughly nine tenths seen just once and 10% to 13% held by the top ten. Sequencing was carried out using PBMCs or T cells enriched from blood (not recorded which). Source of these receptors: a man younger than 45 who had recovered from COVID-19.

The V call is TRBV2, the J call TRBJ1-4, with D maybe TRBD1 (5 bases). Trimming shortened V by 4 bases and J by 8 bases, and 17 bases separated the two germline ends. The CDR3 has 15 amino acids. CDR1 is SNHLY and CDR2 is FYNNEI in the germline V gene. In DNA form, the CDR3 reads TGTGCCAGCAGTGCCCTCCCAGGGATACGCGAAAAACTGTTTTTT. Translating gives CASSALPGIREKLFF.

This chain connects TRBV6-1 to TRBJ2-2; D may be TRBD1 (6 bases). Germline CDR1 MNHNS, CDR2 SASEGT. V lost 1 base and J lost 6, with 15 bases in between. This CDR3 region has 16 residues. CDR3 in amino acids: CASSEERGIVSGELFF. In DNA form, the CDR3 reads TGTGCCAGCAGTGAAGAGAGGGGGATAGTTTCCGGGGAGCTGTTTTTT.

The chain recombines TRBV30 with TRBJ1-2, with 10 bases fitting TRBD1. The germline V gene has CDR1 GTSNPN and CDR2 SVGIG (reference sequence). The J segment lost 3 bases and the V segment lost 3 bases, leaving 7 bases of the junction unmatched. CDR3 length equals 15 residues. For the CDR3, the DNA is TGTGCCTGGAGCCACGCCGGGACAGGGGACTATGGCTACACCTTC. Translating it yields CAWSHAGTGDYGYTF.

The rearrangement joins TRBV7-2 to TRBJ1-1, with 9 bases identical to TRBD1. Germline CDR1 reads SGHTA; CDR2 reads FQGNSA. The CDR3 contains 13 residues. Trimming took 6 bases from V and 5 from J; bases not matched to a gene: 4. CDR3: CASRLQGATEAFF. DNA for the CDR3: TGTGCCAGCAGGCTACAGGGGGCAACTGAAGCTTTCTTT.

This clone was seen a handful of times. The chain is built from TRBV10-3 and TRBJ1-2; no clear D gene. The CDR3 contains 15 residues. Trimming pared 7 bases from V and 4 bases from J, leaving 19 bases between. Germline lookup yields CDR1 ENHRY and CDR2 SYGVKD. The CDR3 loop is CAIKPTKAEFYGYTF. The CDR3 DNA reads TGTGCCATCAAACCCACGAAGGCGGAATTCTATGGCTACACCTTC.

The chain carries TRBV7-3 and TRBJ2-1; TRBD1 aligns across 7 bases. Per the germline V gene, CDR1 is SGHTA and CDR2 is FQGTGA. Unmatched junction bases numbered 7, after V lost 5 bases and J lost 0 bases. The CDR3 has 16 amino acids. The DNA of the CDR3 is TGTGCCAGCAGCCCAGGGGGTTCAAGCTCCTACAATGAGCAGTTCTTC. Its translation is CASSPGGSSSYNEQFF.

Here the CDR3 reads CASIFRRGNSPLHF. The CDR3 nucleotides are TGTGCCAGCATATTTCGACGGGGTAATTCACCCCTCCACTTT. V gene TRBV6-5 combines with J gene TRBJ1-6, with D unresolved. Trimming stripped 7 bases from V and 6 bases from J, with 13 bases between. Germline V lookup: CDR1 MNHEY, CDR2 SVGAGI. The CDR3 totals 14 residues.

This sequence joins TRBV6-1 and TRBJ2-7, with TRBD1 matching 8 bases. Looked up from germline, CDR1 is MNHNS and CDR2 is SASEGT. This CDR3 contains 15 residues. The V segment lost 2 bases and the J segment 0 bases; nucleotides outside the gene matches: 3. The CDR3 sequence is CASSEQGAFSYEQYF. DNA for the CDR3: TGTGCCAGCAGTGAACAGGGGGCGTTCTCCTACGAGCAGTACTTC.

This clone came up once. This chain joins TRBV5-1 and TRBJ2-7; D is possibly TRBD1 (5 bases). The CDR3 length is 12 residues. Germline V gene sequence: CDR1 SGHRS, CDR2 YFSETQ. The V end lost 5 bases, the J end lost 1 base, and 7 bases lay between the germline ends. In DNA form, the CDR3 reads TGCGCCAGCAGAGGGGTTTCCTACGAGCAGTACTTC. This sequence encodes CASRGVSYEQYF.

The V and J genes are TRBV30 and TRBJ1-3, with D unresolved. The CDR3 covers 13 residues. Germline CDR1 and CDR2: GTSNPN and SVGIG (reference sequence). Trimming pared 1 base from V and 4 bases from J, leaving 8 bases between. The CDR3 nucleotides are TGTGCCTGGAGTGACTTGGGCGGAAACACCATATATTTT. This gives the protein CAWSDLGGNTIYF.

The chain is built from TRBV30 and TRBJ1-6, with TRBD1 matching 8 bases. Per germline, CDR1 GTSNPN and CDR2 SVGIG (reference sequence). V was pared by 2 bases and J by 6 bases, with 6 bases of the junction left unmatched. This CDR3 is built from 15 residues. The CDR3, as DNA: TGTGCCTGGAGTCCCTCCGGGACAGGTAATTCACCCCTCCACTTT. Protein sequence: CAWSPSGTGNSPLHF. Filled out from reference TRBV30 and TRBJ1-6, the complete variable domain reads SQTIHQWPATLVQPVGSPLSLECTVEGTSNPNLYWYRQAAGRGLQLLFYSVGIGQISSEVPQNLSASRPQDRQFILSSKKLLLSDSGFYLCAWSPSGTGNSPLHFGNGTRLTVT.

The CDR3 spells CASSWLIGVISPLHF. CDR3 bases: TGCGCCAGCAGCTGGCTCATAGGGGTAATTTCACCCCTCCACTTT. This chain links TRBV5-1 with TRBJ1-6; possible D gene TRBD1, 5 bases. Trimming shortened V by 3 bases and J by 9 bases, and 16 bases separated the two germline ends. The CDR3 contains 15 residues. Germline V gene sequence: CDR1 SGHRS, CDR2 YFSETQ.

The CDR3 DNA reads as TGTGCCTGGACGCAGGCTTTCTCTGGAAACACCATATATTTT. As protein: CAWTQAFSGNTIYF. This sequence joins TRBV30 and TRBJ1-3; D is unclear. The germline V and J ends were trimmed by 4 bases and 0 bases, with 10 bases remaining between them. The CDR3 length is 14 residues. CDR1 and CDR2 (germline): GTSNPN, SVGIG (reference sequence). Full variable domain (outside the CDR3, taken from reference TRBV30 and TRBJ1-3): SQTIHQWPATLVQPVGSPLSLECTVEGTSNPNLYWYRQAAGRGLQLLFYSVGIGQISSEVPQNLSASRPQDRQFILSSKKLLLSDSGFYLCAWTQAFSGNTIYFGEGSWLTVV.

This chain links TRBV11-2 with TRBJ2-2; no clear D. Between the trimmed V and J ends, which lost 6 bases and 6 bases, there was a span of 5 bases. The CDR3 covers 11 residues. In germline, CDR1 is SGHAT, CDR2 FQNNGV. CDR3 bases: TGTGCCAGCAGTTCTTCCGGGGAGCTGTTTTTT. It specifies CASSSSGELFF.

The rearrangement uses TRBV11-2 and TRBJ2-7, with 7 bases aligning to TRBD2. This CDR3 region has 15 residues. The germline V gene encodes CDR1 SGHAT and CDR2 FQNNGV. Trimming took 4 bases from V and 2 from J; bases not matched to a gene: 8. The CDR3 reads CASSSIQGLAYEQYF. Here the CDR3 DNA reads TGTGCCAGCAGCTCCATACAAGGACTAGCCTACGAGCAGTACTTC.